This T cell receptor beta chain was captured by sequencing in a study of T-cell memory formation after mild COVID-19. Overall study context: Among the donors, TCR clusters were largely specific to each donor.

Barcoded TCR alpha and TCR beta cDNA libraries with UMIs came from 5'RACE using constant-segment primers. TCRdb processed the 5' RACE reads anew with MiXCR; each CDR3 protein has one entry. The sample yields around 340,000 distinct CDR3 sequences, over 10% seen once. Study-level findings and limits: Those CD4+ clones that contracted were mainly in CM and EM (CD8+ ones in EMRA). Later expanders leaned CD4+, whereas clones that contracted between day 15 and 85 were balanced CD4/CD8.

Looked up from germline, CDR1 is MDHEN and CDR2 is SYDVKM. Between the trimmed V and J ends, which lost 3 bases and 2 bases, there was a span of 11 bases. This CDR3 spans 14 amino acids. This clonotype was picked up a small number of times. What it binds is not known. The clonotype was recovered from a man between 18 and 35 years old who had mild COVID-19 (a few samples of this study predate the infection). Cell type and time point are not known. Sequenced: PBMCs or a T cell subset sorted from them (not recorded which). This chain connects TRBV28 to TRBJ2-7; weak D call: TRBD2 (5 bases). The CDR3 region has the DNA TGTGCCAGCAGTTTCGTCGGGATGACCTACGAGCAGTACTTC. It specifies CASSFVGMTYEQYF. Drawing the rest from reference TRBV28 and TRBJ2-7, the complete variable domain is DVKVTQSSRYLVKRTGEKVFLECVQDMDHENMFWYRQDPGLGLRLIYFSYDVKMKEKGDIPEGYSVSREKKERFSLILESASTNQTSMYLCASSFVGMTYEQYFGPGTRLTVT.